One and the same sample provided the 26 T cell receptor beta chains below, sequenced in a study of T cell responses to AZD1222 COVID-19 vaccine. Libraries were prepared by immunoSEQ multiplex PCR; TCRdb keeps only in-frame clonotypes and omits some of them. The table lists about 86,000 clones, approximately 78% of them singletons, with roughly 21% in the top ten. The specimen was peripheral blood, collected on day 0 of AZD1222 vaccination. These receptors were taken from an adult in good health.

This clone was seen a handful of times. The J gene is TRBJ2-5, the V gene TRBV7-6; TRBD1 aligns across 9 bases. The trim removed 5 bases at V and 2 bases at J, leaving 3 bases unmatched. Germline V CDR1 and CDR2: SGHVS, FNYEAQ. The CDR3 is 14 residues long. The CDR3 loop is CASSGTGRQETQYF. CDR3 coding DNA: TGTGCCAGCAGCGGGACAGGGCGACAAGAGACCCAGTACTTC.

This rearrangement joins TRBV5-4 to TRBJ2-2; tentative D call: TRBD2 (5 bases). V lost 0 bases and J 5 bases, leaving 17 bases between the germline ends. Germline CDR1 is SGHNT and CDR2 is YYREEE (reference sequence). CDR3 length: 17 residues. The CDR3 loop reads CASSLDLSGARTGELFF. As DNA, the CDR3 is TGTGCCAGCAGCTTGGATCTGAGCGGCGCCAGAACCGGGGAGCTGTTTTTT.

This rearrangement joins TRBV25-1 to TRBJ1-5; D is uncertain. From germline, CDR1 is MGHDK and CDR2 SYGVNS. This CDR3 contains 11 residues. Trimming left V 8 bases short and J 3 bases short, with 5 bases between. CDR3 nucleotides: TGTGCCAGCTACCTCAATCAGCCCCAGCATTTT. It translates to CASYLNQPQHF.

This clone was observed a few times. The V gene is TRBV27, the J gene TRBJ2-7; the match to TRBD1 covers 9 bases. Germline V gives CDR1 MNHEY, CDR2 SMNVEV (reference sequence). The trim removed 4 bases at V and 6 bases at J, leaving 7 bases unmatched. The CDR3 extends over 14 amino acids. The CDR3: CASSSWDREGEQYF. CDR3 DNA: TGTGCCAGCAGTTCGTGGGACAGGGAGGGCGAGCAGTACTTC.

This clone appeared a few times. V gene TRBV5-1 combines with J gene TRBJ2-2; 8 positions agree with TRBD1. CDR3 size: 14 residues. CDR1 is SGHRS and CDR2 is YFSETQ in the germline V gene. V was clipped by 6 bases and J by 5 bases; unmatched bases: 6. This CDR3 is CASKPGQATGELFF. The CDR3 DNA reads as TGCGCCAGCAAGCCGGGACAGGCGACCGGGGAGCTGTTTTTT.

V gene TRBV27 combines with J gene TRBJ2-7; TRBD1 might be the D (7 bases). The V end lost 5 bases, the J end lost 3 bases, and 11 bases lay between the germline ends. CDR3 length equals 13 residues. Germline CDR1 MNHEY, CDR2 SMNVEV (reference sequence). CDR3 residues: CASSPRGDYEQYF. As DNA, the CDR3 is TGTGCCAGCAGTCCCAGGGGGGACTACGAGCAGTACTTC.

DNA of the CDR3: TGTGCCAGTAAATCTCTGGGAGCGGGAGGGCGGAATGAGCAGTTCTTC. This codes for CASKSLGAGGRNEQFF. This chain links TRBV19 with TRBJ2-1; 10 nucleotides line up with TRBD2. CDR3 length: 16 residues. Per the germline V gene, CDR1 is LNHDA and CDR2 is SQIVND (reference sequence). V lost 7 bases and J lost 7; bases outside the gene matches: 13. The full variable domain, in which reference TRBV19 and TRBJ2-1 provide the parts outside the CDR3, is DGGITQSPKYLFRKEGQNVTLSCEQNLNHDAMYWYRQDPGQGLRLIYYSQIVNDFQKGDIAEGYSVSREKKESFPLTVTSAQKNPTAFYLCASKSLGAGGRNEQFFGPGTRLTVL.

This clone was detected only once. This chain connects TRBV7-6 to TRBJ2-1; 9 bases agree with TRBD1. Germline assignment: CDR1 SGHVS and CDR2 FNYEAQ. J gave up 8 bases and V 6 bases, and 5 bases lay outside the gene matches. The CDR3 covers 13 residues. The CDR3 is CASSNRGLDEQFF. CDR3 coding DNA: TGTGCCAGCAGTAACAGGGGGCTCGATGAGCAGTTCTTC.

The gene calls are TRBV7-9 and TRBJ2-7, with D perhaps TRBD1 (6 bases). Trimming took 5 bases from V and 10 from J, leaving 21 bases between them. From germline, CDR1 is SEHNR and CDR2 FQNEAQ (reference sequence). The CDR3 has 14 residues. The CDR3 here is CASSRDRTPFQQYF. The CDR3 nucleotides are TGTGCCAGCAGCCGAGACAGGACCCCTTTCCAACAGTACTTC.

CDR3 amino acids: CASIGGSSPGTDTQYF. The CDR3 coding sequence is TGCGCCAGCATCGGGGGGAGCTCGCCTGGCACAGATACGCAGTATTTT. V gene TRBV5-1 combines with J gene TRBJ2-3; 7 bases fit TRBD2. V lost 6 bases to trimming and J lost 1 base; unmatched junction nucleotides: 11. The germline CDR1 and CDR2 sequences are SGHRS and YFSETQ. CDR3 length: 16 amino acids.

CDR3 in amino acids: CASSYIGQPQHF. CDR3 in DNA: TGTGCCAGCAGTTATATAGGTCAGCCCCAGCATTTT. The J gene is TRBJ1-5, the V gene TRBV6-2 or TRBV6-3; no firm D call. Trimming removed 3 bases from V and 6 bases from J, with 6 bases in between. Germline CDR1 reads MNHEY; CDR2 reads SVGEGT. The CDR3 is 12 amino acids.

The V gene is TRBV18, the J gene TRBJ2-5; the D gene could be TRBD1 or TRBD2 (6 bases each). The CDR3 is made up of 14 amino acids. V lost 6 bases and J lost 5, with 16 bases in between. CDR1 is KGHSH and CDR2 is LQKENI in the germline V gene. The CDR3 DNA follows: TGTGCCAGCTCTAAGACAGGACTAAGGGAGACCCAGTACTTC. This sequence encodes CASSKTGLRETQYF.

V and J are TRBV27 and TRBJ1-4; 9 bases map to TRBD1. CDR1 and CDR2 (germline): MNHEY, SMNVEV (reference sequence). The CDR3 is 16 amino acids. J gave up 7 bases and V 5 bases, and 11 bases lay outside the gene matches. CDR3 sequence (DNA): TGTGCCAGCAGTGGGGTACAGGGGGCCGGGGGTGAAAAACTGTTTTTT. This encodes CASSGVQGAGGEKLFF.

The chain has TRBV5-6 and TRBJ2-3; 7 bases are shared with TRBD1. Germline-derived CDR1 and CDR2 are SGHDT and YYEEEE. V gave up 4 bases and J gave up 5 bases; unmatched junction bases: 10. The CDR3 totals 15 residues. The CDR3 loop reads CASSKGASGRDTQYF. The CDR3 DNA sequence: TGTGCCAGCAGCAAGGGGGCTAGTGGGAGAGATACGCAGTATTTT.

This chain joins TRBV7-2 and TRBJ2-3, with 14 bases identical to TRBD2. Germline V CDR1 and CDR2: SGHTA, FQGNSA. The CDR3 totals 17 residues. V lost 5 bases to trimming and J lost 5 bases; unmatched junction nucleotides: 9. CDR3 residues: CASSLGLAGVVGDTQYF. The CDR3 DNA reads TGTGCCAGCAGCCTGGGACTAGCGGGAGTGGTGGGAGATACGCAGTATTTT.

This chain uses TRBV3-1 (or the pseudogene TRBV3-2) with TRBJ1-2, with TRBD1 identical over 8 bases. This CDR3 has 16 amino acids. With V trimmed by 4 bases and J by 4 bases, 11 bases remained unmatched. The V gene's germline CDR1 is LGHDT and CDR2 YNNKEL (reference sequence). The CDR3, as DNA: TGTGCCAGCAGCCCTGGACAGGGCGAAGTCGGCTATGGCTACACCTTC. Protein sequence: CASSPGQGEVGYGYTF.

The chain links TRBV12-3 or TRBV12-4 to TRBJ2-5; D not certain. The CDR3 is made up of 13 amino acids. V was pared by 1 base and J by 1 base, with 4 bases between. The CDR3 sequence: CASSLDLQETQYF. CDR3 nucleotides: TGTGCCAGCAGTTTAGACCTCCAAGAGACCCAGTACTTC.

The chain joins TRBV6-5 to TRBJ1-2, with TRBD1 matching 7 bases. This CDR3 spans 14 amino acids. V gave up 6 bases and J gave up 3 bases; unmatched junction bases: 7. Germline CDR1 MNHEY, CDR2 SVGAGI. This CDR3 reads CASSQDREDYGYTF. The CDR3 DNA reads as TGTGCCAGCAGCCAAGACAGGGAGGACTATGGCTACACCTTC.

This clone was picked up a small number of times. V gene TRBV5-1 combines with J gene TRBJ1-3; 7 nucleotides line up with TRBD1. The J segment lost 2 bases and the V segment lost 7 bases, leaving 9 bases of the junction unmatched. Germline V gene sequence: CDR1 SGHRS, CDR2 YFSETQ. There are 15 residues in the CDR3. Here the CDR3 DNA reads TGCGCCAGCCGACGGGACAGTACCCCTGGAAACACCATATATTTT. The encoded protein is CASRRDSTPGNTIYF. The variable domain in full, with the rest retrieved from reference TRBV5-1 and TRBJ1-3, is KAGVTQTPRYLIKTRGQQVTLSCSPISGHRSVSWYQQTPGQGLQFLFEYFSETQRNKGNFPGRFSGRQFSNSRSEMNVSTLELGDSALYLCASRRDSTPGNTIYFGEGSWLTVV.

CDR3 region: CASSRSGGKQFF. The CDR3 DNA sequence: TGTGCCAGCAGCCGGTCAGGGGGGAAGCAGTTCTTC. V is TRBV6-5 and J is TRBJ2-1, with D possibly TRBD1 on 7 matching bases. The germline V gene has CDR1 MNHEY and CDR2 SVGAGI. V lost 6 bases, J lost 11 bases, and 14 bases lay in between. The CDR3 has 12 residues.

The chain carries TRBV30 and TRBJ1-2; no reliable D call. Germline assignment: CDR1 GTSNPN and CDR2 SVGIG (reference sequence). This CDR3 comprises 14 residues. Trimming took off 0 bases at V and 0 bases at J, with 8 bases between the two ends. CDR3 in DNA: TGTGCCTGGAGTGTATCGTCTCCTAACTATGGCTACACCTTC. Protein sequence: CAWSVSSPNYGYTF.

In this sample, this clone turned up a few times. J is TRBJ2-7 and V is TRBV3-1 (or the pseudogene TRBV3-2); 14 positions match TRBD2. CDR1 is LGHDT, CDR2 YNNKEL, per germline (reference sequence). The CDR3 spans 15 residues. J gave up 6 bases and V 1 base, and 2 bases lay outside the gene matches. CDR3 protein: CASSQGGLAGVEQYF. DNA of the CDR3: TGTGCCAGCAGCCAAGGGGGACTAGCGGGAGTCGAGCAGTACTTC.

The chain has TRBV5-6 and TRBJ2-2; 11 nucleotides match TRBD2. Germline loops: CDR1 SGHDT, CDR2 YYEEEE. The CDR3 spans 19 residues. The J segment lost 4 bases and the V segment lost 3 bases, leaving 14 bases of the junction unmatched. In DNA, the CDR3 is TGTGCCAGCAGCTCGGGGGGACTAGCGGACTCTACTTTCACCGGGGAGCTGTTTTTT. This gives the protein CASSSGGLADSTFTGELFF. Using reference TRBV5-6 and TRBJ2-2 for the parts outside the CDR3, the full variable domain is DAGVTQSPTHLIKTRGQQVTLRCSPKSGHDTVSWYQQALGQGPQFIFQYYEEEERQRGNFPDRFSGHQFPNYSSELNVNALLLGDSALYLCASSSGGLADSTFTGELFFGEGSRLTVL.

This rearrangement joins TRBV19 to TRBJ2-5; no firm D call. The CDR3 runs 13 residues. The V gene's germline CDR1 is LNHDA and CDR2 SQIVND (reference sequence). Between the trimmed V and J ends, which lost 5 bases and 5 bases, there was a span of 12 bases. The CDR3 nucleotides read TGTGCCAGTAGTCCCCAGGCCCGGGAGACCCAGTACTTC. This gives the protein CASSPQARETQYF.

CDR3 DNA: TGTGCCAGCAGTGAGGACTCAGGGGTATCCACTGAAGCTTTCTTT. It encodes CASSEDSGVSTEAFF. V is TRBV6-1 and J is TRBJ1-1; a possible D gene is TRBD1 (6 bases). V lost 3 bases, J lost 4 bases, and 15 bases lay in between. This CDR3 has 15 amino acids. Germline V lookup: CDR1 MNHNS, CDR2 SASEGT.

The genes are TRBV20-1 and TRBJ2-1; D is undetermined. The germline V gene has CDR1 DFQATT and CDR2 SNEGSKA (reference sequence). This CDR3 has 11 residues. Trimming removed 3 bases from V and 6 bases from J, with 6 bases in between. The CDR3 nucleotides read TGCAGTGCTAGCAGTCCCAATGAGCAGTTCTTC. Protein product: CSASSPNEQFF.